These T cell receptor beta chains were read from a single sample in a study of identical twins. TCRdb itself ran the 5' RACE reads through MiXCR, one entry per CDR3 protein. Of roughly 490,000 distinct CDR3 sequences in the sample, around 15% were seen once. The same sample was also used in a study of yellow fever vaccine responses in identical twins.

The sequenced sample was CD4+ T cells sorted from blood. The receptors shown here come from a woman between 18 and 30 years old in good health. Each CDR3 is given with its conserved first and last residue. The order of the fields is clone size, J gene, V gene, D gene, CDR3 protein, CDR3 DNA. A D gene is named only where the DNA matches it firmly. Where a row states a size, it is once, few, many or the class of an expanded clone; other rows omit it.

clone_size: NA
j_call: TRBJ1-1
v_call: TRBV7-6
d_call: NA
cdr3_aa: CASSLGSANTEAFF
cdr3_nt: TGTGCCAGCAGCTTGGGTTCAGCGAACACTGAAGCTTTCTTT

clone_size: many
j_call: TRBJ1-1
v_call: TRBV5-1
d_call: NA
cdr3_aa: CASSFGENTEAFF
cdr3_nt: TGTGCCAGCAGCTTCGGGGAGAACACTGAAGCTTTCTTT

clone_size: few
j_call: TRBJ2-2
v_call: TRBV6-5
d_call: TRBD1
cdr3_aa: CASSYRKTGGGGELFF
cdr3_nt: TGTGCCAGCAGTTACAGAAAGACAGGGGGCGGCGGGGAGCTGTTTTTT

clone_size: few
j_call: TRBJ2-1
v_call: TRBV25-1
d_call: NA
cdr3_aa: CASTKYNEQFF
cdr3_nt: TGTGCCAGCACTAAGTACAATGAGCAGTTCTTC

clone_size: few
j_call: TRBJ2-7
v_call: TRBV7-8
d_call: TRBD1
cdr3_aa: CASSSPGQGQIEQYF
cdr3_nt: TGTGCCAGCAGCTCACCGGGACAGGGCCAAATCGAGCAGTACTTC

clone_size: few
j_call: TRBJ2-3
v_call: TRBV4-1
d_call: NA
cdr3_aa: CASSQDSSEDTQYF
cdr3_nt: TGCGCCAGCAGCCAAGATTCGTCGGAAGATACGCAGTATTTT

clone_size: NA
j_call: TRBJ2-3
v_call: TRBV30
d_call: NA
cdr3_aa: CAWGPRSDTQYF
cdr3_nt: TGTGCCTGGGGCCCGAGATCAGATACGCAGTATTTT

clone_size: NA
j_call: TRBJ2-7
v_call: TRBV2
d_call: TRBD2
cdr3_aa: CASRETSGAAGEQYF
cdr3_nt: TGTGCCAGCAGGGAGACTAGCGGGGCTGCGGGAGAGCAGTACTTC

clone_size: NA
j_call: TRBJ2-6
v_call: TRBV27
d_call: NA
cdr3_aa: CASKLVGAPSFSGANVLTF
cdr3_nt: TGTGCCAGCAAGTTAGTGGGGGCGCCCTCTTTCTCTGGGGCCAACGTCCTGACTTTC

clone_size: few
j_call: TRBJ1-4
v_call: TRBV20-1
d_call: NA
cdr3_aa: CSAGRTPGGEKLFF
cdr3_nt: TGCAGTGCTGGAAGGACCCCGGGGGGTGAAAAACTGTTTTTT

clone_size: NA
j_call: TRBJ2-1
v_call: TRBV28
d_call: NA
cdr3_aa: CASRLSGSSEQFF
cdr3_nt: TGTGCCAGCAGACTGTCAGGGTCCAGTGAGCAGTTCTTC

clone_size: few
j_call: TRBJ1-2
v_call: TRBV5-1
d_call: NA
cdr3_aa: CASSLESPQLGYGYTF
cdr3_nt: TGCGCCAGCAGCTTGGAATCCCCCCAGTTAGGCTATGGCTACACCTTC

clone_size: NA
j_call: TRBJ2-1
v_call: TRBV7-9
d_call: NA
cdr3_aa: CASSLHETYNEQFF
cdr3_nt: TGTGCCAGCAGCTTACACGAAACCTACAATGAGCAGTTCTTC

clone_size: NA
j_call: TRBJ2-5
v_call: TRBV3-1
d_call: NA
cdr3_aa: CASSLRTVQETQYF
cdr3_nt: TGTGCCAGCAGCCTTCGGACGGTCCAAGAGACCCAGTACTTC

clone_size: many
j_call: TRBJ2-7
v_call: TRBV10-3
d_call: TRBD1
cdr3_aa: CAISRTGVEYEQYF
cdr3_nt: TGTGCCATCAGCAGGACAGGGGTGGAATACGAGCAGTACTTC

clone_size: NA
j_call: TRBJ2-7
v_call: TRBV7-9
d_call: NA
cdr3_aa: CASRPDSYSYEQYF
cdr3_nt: TGTGCCAGCAGGCCCGACAGTTACTCCTACGAGCAGTACTTC

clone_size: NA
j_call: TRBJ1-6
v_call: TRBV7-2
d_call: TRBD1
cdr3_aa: CASSSGTGTGVSPLHF
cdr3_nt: TGTGCCAGCAGCTCCGGAACCGGGACAGGGGTTTCACCCCTCCACTTT

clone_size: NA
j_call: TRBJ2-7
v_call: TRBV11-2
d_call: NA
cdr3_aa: CASSLGGGGAYEQYF
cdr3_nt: TGTGCCAGCAGCTTAGGAGGAGGGGGGGCCTACGAGCAGTACTTC

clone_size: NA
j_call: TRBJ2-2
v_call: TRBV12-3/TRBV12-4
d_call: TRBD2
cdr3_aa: CASRLAGVTGELFF
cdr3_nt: TGTGCCAGCAGGCTAGCGGGCGTCACCGGGGAGCTGTTTTTT

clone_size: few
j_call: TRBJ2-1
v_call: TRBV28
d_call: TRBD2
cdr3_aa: CASSGGLAGRIEQFF
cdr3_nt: TGTGCCAGCAGTGGTGGACTAGCGGGGAGGATTGAGCAGTTCTTC

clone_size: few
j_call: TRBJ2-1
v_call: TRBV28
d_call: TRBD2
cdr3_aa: CASSPGLAGGPLYNEQFF
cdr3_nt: TGTGCCAGCAGTCCAGGACTAGCGGGAGGGCCCCTCTACAATGAGCAGTTCTTC

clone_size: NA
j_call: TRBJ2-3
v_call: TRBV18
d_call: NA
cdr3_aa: CASSPPGPTDTQYF
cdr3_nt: TGTGCCAGCTCACCACCGGGACCGACAGATACGCAGTATTTT

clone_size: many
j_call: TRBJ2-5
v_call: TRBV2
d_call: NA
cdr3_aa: CASSGEFRETQYF
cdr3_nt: TGTGCCAGCAGCGGAGAGTTTAGGGAGACCCAGTACTTC

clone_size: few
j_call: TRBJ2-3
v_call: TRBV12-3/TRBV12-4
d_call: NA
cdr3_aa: CASSIGRSTDTQYF
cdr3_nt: TGTGCCAGCAGTATAGGACGAAGCACAGATACGCAGTATTTT

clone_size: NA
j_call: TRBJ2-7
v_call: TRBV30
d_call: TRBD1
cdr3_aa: CALTGTGGGYEQYF
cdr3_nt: TGTGCCTTGACCGGGACAGGGGGCGGATACGAGCAGTACTTC

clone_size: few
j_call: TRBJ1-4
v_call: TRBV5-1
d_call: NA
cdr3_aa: CASSSLTATNEKLFF
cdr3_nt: TGCGCCAGCAGCTCACTGACAGCAACTAATGAAAAACTGTTTTTT

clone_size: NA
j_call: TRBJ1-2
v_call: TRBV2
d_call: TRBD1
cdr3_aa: CASSATGVTNYGYTF
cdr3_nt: TGTGCCAGCAGTGCAACAGGGGTAACTAACTATGGCTACACCTTC

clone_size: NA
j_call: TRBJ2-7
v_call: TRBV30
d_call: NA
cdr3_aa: CAWRVHVLSYEQYF
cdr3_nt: TGTGCCTGGAGGGTCCATGTCCTCTCCTACGAGCAGTACTTC

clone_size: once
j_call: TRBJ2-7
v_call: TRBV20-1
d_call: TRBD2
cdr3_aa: CSARASLAGDEQYF
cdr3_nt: TGCAGTGCTAGAGCCAGCCTAGCGGGAGACGAGCAGTACTTC

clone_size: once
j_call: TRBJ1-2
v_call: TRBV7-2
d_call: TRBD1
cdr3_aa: CASSLALDRGYGDYGYTF
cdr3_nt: TGTGCCAGCAGCTTAGCTTTAGACAGGGGGTATGGCGACTATGGCTACACCTTC

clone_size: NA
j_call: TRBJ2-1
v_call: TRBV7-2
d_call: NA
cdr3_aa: CASSLTRDPSIF
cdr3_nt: TGTGCCAGCAGCTTAACCCGGGACCCTAGCATCTTC

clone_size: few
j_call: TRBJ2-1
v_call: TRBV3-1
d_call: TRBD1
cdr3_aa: CASSQDRVGGRNEQFF
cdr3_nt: TGTGCCAGCAGCCAAGATAGGGTAGGGGGCCGCAATGAGCAGTTCTTC

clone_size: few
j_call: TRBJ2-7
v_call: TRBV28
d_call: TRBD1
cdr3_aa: CASHRSDRFYEQYF
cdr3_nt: TGTGCCAGCCATCGGTCGGACAGGTTCTACGAGCAGTACTTC

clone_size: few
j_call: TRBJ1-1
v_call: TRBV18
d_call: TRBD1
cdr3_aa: CASSPDRRGTEAFF
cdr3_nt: TGTGCCAGCTCACCGGACAGGCGGGGGACTGAAGCTTTCTTT

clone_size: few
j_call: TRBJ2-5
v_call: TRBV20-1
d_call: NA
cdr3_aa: CGWRGPYQETQYF
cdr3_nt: TGCGGTTGGCGGGGGCCGTACCAAGAGACCCAGTACTTC

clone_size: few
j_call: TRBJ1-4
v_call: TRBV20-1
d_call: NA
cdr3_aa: CSASMIGHEKLFF
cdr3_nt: TGCAGTGCTAGCATGATCGGACATGAAAAACTGTTTTTT

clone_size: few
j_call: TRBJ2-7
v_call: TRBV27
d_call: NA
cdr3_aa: CASSLDRLNSYEQYF
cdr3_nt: TGTGCCAGCAGTCTTGACAGGTTAAACTCCTACGAGCAGTACTTC